Following are 6 T cell receptor beta chains from one sample sequenced in a study of OX40 agonist ivuxolimab in advanced cancers. The library was generated by the immunoSEQ multiplex PCR assay. The clones in this table, taken by TCRdb from immuneACCESS, are in-frame only. Not every clone is retained; where verified, under half of the shortfall comes from an unresolved V gene, and the cause of the rest is unknown. In this sample the table shows tens of thousands of clones, roughly nine tenths of which occur a single time. The ten top clones hold approximately 5% of the sample. The sample here was CD4+ or CD8+ T cells sorted from blood, taken in a trial of the OX40 agonist ivuxolimab. Every receptor here comes from an adult with an advanced solid tumor such as melanoma, head and neck, liver or kidney cancer.

This chain links TRBV5-5 with TRBJ2-5; D assignment may be TRBD1 or TRBD2 (6 bases each). CDR3 size: 15 residues. Germline CDR1 SGHKS, CDR2 YYEKEE (reference sequence). V lost 2 bases and J lost 4, with 15 bases in between. In DNA form, the CDR3 reads TGTGCCAGCAGCTTTGGAGGGGGAGCGGGAGAGACCCAGTACTTC. This sequence encodes CASSFGGGAGETQYF. The whole variable domain, remainder taken from reference TRBV5-5 and TRBJ2-5, is DAGVTQSPTHLIKTRGQQVTLRCSPISGHKSVSWYQQVLGQGPQFIFQYYEKEERGRGNFPDRFSARQFPNYSSELNVNALLLGDSALYLCASSFGGGAGETQYFGPGTRLLVL.

This rearrangement joins TRBV7-8 to TRBJ2-5, with TRBD2 matching 10 bases. The V and J ends lost 1 base and 4 bases, in that order; junction bases with no gene match: 0. Germline V gene lookup returns CDR1 SGHVS and CDR2 FQNEAQ. CDR3 length: 14 residues. The CDR3 DNA reads TGTGCCAGCAGCTTAGTAGCGGGAGGAGAGACCCAGTACTTC. Translation gives CASSLVAGGETQYF.

The V and J genes are TRBV30 and TRBJ2-7; TRBD1 matches at 11 bases. Germline CDR1 and CDR2: GTSNPN and SVGIG (reference sequence). The CDR3 extends over 14 amino acids. J gave up 2 bases and V 2 bases, and 2 bases lay outside the gene matches. CDR3 protein: CAWSLGQGAYEQYF. The CDR3 coding sequence is TGTGCCTGGAGTCTGGGACAGGGGGCCTACGAGCAGTACTTC.

The genes are TRBV5-4 and TRBJ2-3; no firm D call. Trimming pared 0 bases from V and 0 bases from J, leaving 8 bases between. The V gene's germline CDR1 is SGHNT and CDR2 YYREEE (reference sequence). The CDR3 is made up of 15 amino acids. CDR3 loop: CASSLDLPSTDTQYF. The DNA of the CDR3 is TGTGCCAGCAGCTTGGATCTGCCTAGCACAGATACGCAGTATTTT.

This sequence joins TRBV19 and TRBJ1-5; D may be TRBD1 (6 bases). Germline CDR1 and CDR2: LNHDA and SQIVND (reference sequence). V lost 5 bases, J lost 5 bases, and 19 bases lay in between. The CDR3 runs to 16 residues. This CDR3 is CASSASQGLIHQPQHF. The CDR3 DNA reads as TGTGCCAGTAGTGCATCACAGGGTCTAATTCATCAGCCCCAGCATTTT.

This clone has only a few counts. The V gene is TRBV10-1, the J gene TRBJ2-2; 7 nucleotides match TRBD2. The CDR3 totals 17 residues. Germline V gene lookup returns CDR1 WNHNN and CDR2 SYGVQD (reference sequence). V trimming: 1 base; J trimming: 0 bases; junction bases outside the gene matches: 5. The CDR3 loop is CASSEWAAGANTGELFF. The CDR3 nucleotides are TGCGCCAGCAGTGAGTGGGCGGCGGGGGCGAACACCGGGGAGCTGTTTTTT.